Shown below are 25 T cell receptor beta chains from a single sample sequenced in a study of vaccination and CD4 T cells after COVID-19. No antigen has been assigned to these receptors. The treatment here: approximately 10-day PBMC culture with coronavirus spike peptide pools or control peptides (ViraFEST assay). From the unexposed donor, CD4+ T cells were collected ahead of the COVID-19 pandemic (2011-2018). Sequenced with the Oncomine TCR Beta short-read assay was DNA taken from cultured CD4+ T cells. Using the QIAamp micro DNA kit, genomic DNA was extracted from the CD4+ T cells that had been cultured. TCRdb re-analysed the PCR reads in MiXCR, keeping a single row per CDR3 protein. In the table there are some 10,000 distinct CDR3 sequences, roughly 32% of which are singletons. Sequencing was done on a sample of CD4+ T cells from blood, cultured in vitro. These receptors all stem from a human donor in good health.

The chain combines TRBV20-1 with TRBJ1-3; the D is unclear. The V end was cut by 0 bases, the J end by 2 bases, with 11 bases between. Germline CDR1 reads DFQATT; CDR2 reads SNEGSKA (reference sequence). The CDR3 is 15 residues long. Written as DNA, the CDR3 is TGCAGTGCTAGAGATCTAAAGTCTACTGGAAACACCATATATTTT. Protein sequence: CSARDLKSTGNTIYF.

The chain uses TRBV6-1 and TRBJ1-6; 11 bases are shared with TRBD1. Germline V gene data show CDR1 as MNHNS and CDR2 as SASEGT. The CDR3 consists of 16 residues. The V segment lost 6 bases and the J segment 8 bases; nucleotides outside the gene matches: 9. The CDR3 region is CASRKGDRGEYSPLHF. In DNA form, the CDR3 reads TGTGCCAGCAGAAAGGGGGACAGGGGGGAATATTCACCCCTCCACTTT.

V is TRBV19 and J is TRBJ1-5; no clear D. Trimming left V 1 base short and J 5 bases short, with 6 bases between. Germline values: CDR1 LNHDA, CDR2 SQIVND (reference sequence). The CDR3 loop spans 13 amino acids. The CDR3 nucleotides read TGTGCCAGTAGTATAGGGAGGGATCAGCCCCAGCATTTT. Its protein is CASSIGRDQPQHF. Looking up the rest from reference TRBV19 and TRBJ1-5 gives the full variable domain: DGGITQSPKYLFRKEGQNVTLSCEQNLNHDAMYWYRQDPGQGLRLIYYSQIVNDFQKGDIAEGYSVSREKKESFPLTVTSAQKNPTAFYLCASSIGRDQPQHFGDGTRLSIL.

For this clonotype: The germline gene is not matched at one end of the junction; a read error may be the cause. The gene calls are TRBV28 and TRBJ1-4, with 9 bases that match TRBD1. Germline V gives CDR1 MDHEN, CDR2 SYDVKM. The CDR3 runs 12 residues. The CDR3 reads CASSSTTTGGTF. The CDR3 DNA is TGTGCCAGCAGTTCGACGACGACAGGGGGGACTTTT.

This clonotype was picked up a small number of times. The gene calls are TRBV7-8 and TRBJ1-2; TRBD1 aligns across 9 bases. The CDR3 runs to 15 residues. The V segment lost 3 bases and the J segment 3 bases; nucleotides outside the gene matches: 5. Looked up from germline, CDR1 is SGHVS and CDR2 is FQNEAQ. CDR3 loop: CASSFTGGLDYGYTF. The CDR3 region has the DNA TGTGCCAGCAGCTTCACAGGGGGCTTGGACTATGGCTACACCTTC.

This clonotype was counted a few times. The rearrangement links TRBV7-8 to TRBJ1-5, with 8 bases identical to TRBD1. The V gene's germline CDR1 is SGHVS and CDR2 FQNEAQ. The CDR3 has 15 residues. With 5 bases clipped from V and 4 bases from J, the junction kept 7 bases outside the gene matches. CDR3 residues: CASSPWTGRNQPQHF. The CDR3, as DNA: TGTGCCAGCAGCCCCTGGACAGGGCGGAATCAGCCCCAGCATTTT.

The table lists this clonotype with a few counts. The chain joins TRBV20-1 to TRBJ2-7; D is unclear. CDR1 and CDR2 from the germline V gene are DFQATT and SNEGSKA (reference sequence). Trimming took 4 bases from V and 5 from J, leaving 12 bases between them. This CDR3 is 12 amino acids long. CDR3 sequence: CSAKTNMDEQYF. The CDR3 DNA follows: TGCAGTGCTAAGACAAATATGGACGAGCAGTACTTC.

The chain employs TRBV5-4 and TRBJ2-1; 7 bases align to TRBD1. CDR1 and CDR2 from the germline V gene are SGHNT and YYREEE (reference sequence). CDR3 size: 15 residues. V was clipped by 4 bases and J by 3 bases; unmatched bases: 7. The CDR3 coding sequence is TGTGCCAGCAGCACCACAGGGGACGACTACAATGAGCAGTTCTTC. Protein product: CASSTTGDDYNEQFF.

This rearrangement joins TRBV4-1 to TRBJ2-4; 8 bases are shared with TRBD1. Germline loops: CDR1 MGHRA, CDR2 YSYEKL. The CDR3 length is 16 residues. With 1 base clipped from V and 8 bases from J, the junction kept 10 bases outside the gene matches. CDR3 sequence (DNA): TGCGCCAGCAGCCAAGGGCCGACAGGGGAAAGGGACATTCAGTACTTC. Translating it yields CASSQGPTGERDIQYF.

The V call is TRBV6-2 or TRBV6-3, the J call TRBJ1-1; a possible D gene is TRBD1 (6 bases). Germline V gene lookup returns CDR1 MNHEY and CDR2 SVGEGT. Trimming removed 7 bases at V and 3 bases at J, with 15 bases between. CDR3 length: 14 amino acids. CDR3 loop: CASTPRGGDTEAFF. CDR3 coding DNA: TGTGCCAGCACCCCGAGAGGGGGGGACACTGAAGCTTTCTTT.

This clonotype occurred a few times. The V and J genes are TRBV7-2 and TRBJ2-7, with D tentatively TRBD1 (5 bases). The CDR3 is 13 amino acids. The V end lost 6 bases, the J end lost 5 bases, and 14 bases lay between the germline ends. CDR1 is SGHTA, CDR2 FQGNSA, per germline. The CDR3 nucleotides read TGTGCCAGCAGACCCGCCCCAGGGCACGAGCAGTACTTC. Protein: CASRPAPGHEQYF.

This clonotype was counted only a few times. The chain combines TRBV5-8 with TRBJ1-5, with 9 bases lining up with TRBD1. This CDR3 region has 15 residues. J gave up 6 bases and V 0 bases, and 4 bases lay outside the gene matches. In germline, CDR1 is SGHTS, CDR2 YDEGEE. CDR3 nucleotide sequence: TGTGCCAGCAGCTTGGAGACAGGGGGAAGTCAGCCCCAGCATTTT. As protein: CASSLETGGSQPQHF.

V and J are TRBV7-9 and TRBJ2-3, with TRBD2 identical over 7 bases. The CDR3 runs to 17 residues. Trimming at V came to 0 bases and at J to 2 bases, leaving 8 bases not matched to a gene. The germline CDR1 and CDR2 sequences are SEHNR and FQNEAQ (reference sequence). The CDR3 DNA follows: TGTGCCAGCAGCTTAGCGGGAGGGCACCTATCCACAGATACGCAGTATTTT. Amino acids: CASSLAGGHLSTDTQYF.

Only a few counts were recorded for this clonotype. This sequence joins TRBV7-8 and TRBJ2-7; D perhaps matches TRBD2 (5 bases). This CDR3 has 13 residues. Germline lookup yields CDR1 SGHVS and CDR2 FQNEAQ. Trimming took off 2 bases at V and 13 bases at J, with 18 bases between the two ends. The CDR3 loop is CASSLQPDSTEYF. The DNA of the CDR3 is TGTGCCAGCAGCTTACAACCGGACTCCACGGAATACTTC. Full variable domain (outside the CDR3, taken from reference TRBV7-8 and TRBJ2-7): GAGVSQSPRYKVAKRGQDVALRCDPISGHVSLFWYQQALGQGPEFLTYFQNEAQLDKSGLPSDRFFAERPEGSVSTLKIQRTQQEDSAVYLCASSLQPDSTEYFGPGTRLTVT.

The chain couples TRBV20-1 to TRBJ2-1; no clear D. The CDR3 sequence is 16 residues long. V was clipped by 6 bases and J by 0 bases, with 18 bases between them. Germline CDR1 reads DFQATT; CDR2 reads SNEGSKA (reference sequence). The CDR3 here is CSARISLQISYNEQFF. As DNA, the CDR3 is TGCAGTGCCAGAATTAGCCTACAGATCTCCTACAATGAGCAGTTCTTC.

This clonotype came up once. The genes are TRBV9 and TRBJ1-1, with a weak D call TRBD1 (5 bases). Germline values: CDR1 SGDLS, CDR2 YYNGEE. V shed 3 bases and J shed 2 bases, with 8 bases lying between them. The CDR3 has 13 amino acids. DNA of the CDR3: TGTGCCAGCAGCGACGACAGAAACACTGAAGCTTTCTTT. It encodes CASSDDRNTEAFF.

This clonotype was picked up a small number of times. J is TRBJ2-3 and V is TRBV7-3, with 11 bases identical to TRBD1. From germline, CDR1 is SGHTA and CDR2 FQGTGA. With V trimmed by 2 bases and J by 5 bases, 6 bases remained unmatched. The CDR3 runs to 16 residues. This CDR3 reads CASSLAGQGARDTQYF. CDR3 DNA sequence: TGTGCCAGCAGCTTAGCAGGACAGGGGGCGAGAGATACGCAGTATTTT.

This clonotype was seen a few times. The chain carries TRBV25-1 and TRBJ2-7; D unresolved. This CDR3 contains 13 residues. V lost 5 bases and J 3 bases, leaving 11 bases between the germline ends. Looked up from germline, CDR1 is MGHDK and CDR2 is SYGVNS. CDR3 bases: TGTGCCAGCAGTTATCTTAGTGGCTACGAGCAGTACTTC. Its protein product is CASSYLSGYEQYF.

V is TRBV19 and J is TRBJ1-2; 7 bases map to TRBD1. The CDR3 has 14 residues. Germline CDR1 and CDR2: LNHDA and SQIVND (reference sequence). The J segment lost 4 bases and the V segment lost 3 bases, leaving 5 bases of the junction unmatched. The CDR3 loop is CASSMRDSPYGYTF. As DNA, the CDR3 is TGTGCCAGTAGTATGCGGGACAGCCCCTATGGCTACACCTTC. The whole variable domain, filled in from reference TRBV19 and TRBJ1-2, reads DGGITQSPKYLFRKEGQNVTLSCEQNLNHDAMYWYRQDPGQGLRLIYYSQIVNDFQKGDIAEGYSVSREKKESFPLTVTSAQKNPTAFYLCASSMRDSPYGYTFGSGTRLTVV.

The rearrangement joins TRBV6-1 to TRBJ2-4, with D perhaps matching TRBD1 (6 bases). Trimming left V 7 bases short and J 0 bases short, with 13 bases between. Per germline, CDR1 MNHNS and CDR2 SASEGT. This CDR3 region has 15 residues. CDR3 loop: CASINRGLAKNIQYF. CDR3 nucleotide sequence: TGTGCCAGCATTAATAGGGGGTTAGCCAAAAACATTCAGTACTTC.

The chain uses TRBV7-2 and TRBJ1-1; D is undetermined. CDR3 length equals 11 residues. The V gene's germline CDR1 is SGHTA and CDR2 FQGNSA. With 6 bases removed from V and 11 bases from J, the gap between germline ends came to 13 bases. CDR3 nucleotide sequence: TGTGCCAGCAGTACCGGGCAGACGGCTTTCTTT. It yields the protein CASSTGQTAFF.

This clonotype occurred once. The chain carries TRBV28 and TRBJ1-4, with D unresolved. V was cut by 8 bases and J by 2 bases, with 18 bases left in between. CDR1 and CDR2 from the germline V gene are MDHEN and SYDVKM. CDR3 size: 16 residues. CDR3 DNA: TGTGCCAGCCGCCAAATCGTCGGCCGTACTAATGAAAAACTGTTTTTT. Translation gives CASRQIVGRTNEKLFF.

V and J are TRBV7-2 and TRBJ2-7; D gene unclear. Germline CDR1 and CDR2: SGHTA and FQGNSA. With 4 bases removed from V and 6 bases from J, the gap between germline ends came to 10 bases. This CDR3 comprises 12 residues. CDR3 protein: CASSSPFLEQYF. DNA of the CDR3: TGTGCCAGCAGCTCTCCATTCCTCGAGCAGTACTTC. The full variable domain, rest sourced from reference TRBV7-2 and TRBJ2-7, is GAGVSQSPSNKVTEKGKDVELRCDPISGHTALYWYRQSLGQGLEFLIYFQGNSAPDKSGLPSDRFSAERTGGSVSTLTIQRTQQEDSAVYLCASSSPFLEQYFGPGTRLTVT.

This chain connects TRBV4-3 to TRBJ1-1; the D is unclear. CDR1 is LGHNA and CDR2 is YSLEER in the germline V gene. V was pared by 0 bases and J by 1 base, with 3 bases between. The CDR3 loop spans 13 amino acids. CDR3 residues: CASSQDRNTEAFF. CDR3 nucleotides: TGCGCCAGCAGCCAAGACAGGAACACTGAAGCTTTCTTT.

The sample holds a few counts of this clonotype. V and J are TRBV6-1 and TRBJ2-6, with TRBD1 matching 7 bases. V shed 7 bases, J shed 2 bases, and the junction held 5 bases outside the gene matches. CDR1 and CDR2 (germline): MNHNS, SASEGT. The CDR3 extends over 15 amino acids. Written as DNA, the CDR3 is TGTGCCAGCATAGGGGGCAAGGCTGGGGCCAACGTCCTGACTTTC. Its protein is CASIGGKAGANVLTF.